The 6 T cell receptor beta chains below all came from one sample that was sequenced in a study of OX40 agonist ivuxolimab in advanced cancers. TCRdb's copy holds only in-frame clones and misses some; the assay was immunoSEQ multiplex PCR. The sample includes roughly 80,000 clones, around nine tenths of them seen just once. The sequencing used CD4+ or CD8+ T cells sorted from blood, collected in a trial of the OX40 agonist ivuxolimab. These TCRs come from an adult with an advanced solid tumor such as melanoma, head and neck, liver or kidney cancer.

This rearrangement joins TRBV30 to TRBJ2-2; possible D gene TRBD2, 5 bases. Deletions cut 2 bases from V and 7 bases from J, with 11 bases between. Germline V CDR1 and CDR2: GTSNPN, SVGIG (reference sequence). The length of the CDR3 is 13 residues. The CDR3 DNA reads TGTGCCTGGAGTAGCGCGGGTTTCGGGGAGCTGTTTTTT. Translating gives CAWSSAGFGELFF.

This chain connects TRBV4-1 to TRBJ2-5; D is uncertain. The CDR3 covers 18 residues. Germline V gene lookup returns CDR1 MGHRA and CDR2 YSYEKL. Trimming removed 4 bases from V and 5 bases from J, with 26 bases in between. CDR3 protein: CASSPSLLRPRSRETQYF. In DNA form, the CDR3 reads TGCGCCAGCAGCCCCTCCCTTTTGCGGCCCCGCAGTAGGGAGACCCAGTACTTC.

The chain is built from TRBV7-2 and TRBJ1-1; 11 positions agree with TRBD1. V shed 2 bases, J shed 10 bases, and the junction held 6 bases outside the gene matches. This CDR3 spans 14 amino acids. CDR1 is SGHTA and CDR2 is FQGNSA in the germline V gene. In nucleotides, the CDR3 is TGTGCCAGCAGCTTATTAGGGACAGGGGGGTCAGCTTTCTTT. It specifies CASSLLGTGGSAFF.

DNA for the CDR3: TGTGCCAGTAGTAAGGGACAGTTCCCTGAGCAGTACTTC. It specifies CASSKGQFPEQYF. The V and J genes are TRBV19 and TRBJ2-7; the match to TRBD1 covers 7 bases. The CDR3 has 13 amino acids. V shed 4 bases and J 7 bases; nucleotides not matched to a gene: 7. In germline, CDR1 is LNHDA, CDR2 SQIVND (reference sequence).

In DNA form, the CDR3 reads TGTGCCTGGAGCCAGGGGTTCCAAGAGACCCAGTACTTC. Translation: CAWSQGFQETQYF. The gene calls are TRBV30 and TRBJ2-5; D may be TRBD1 (6 bases). Germline V gene sequence: CDR1 GTSNPN, CDR2 SVGIG (reference sequence). The CDR3 sequence is 13 residues long. The germline V and J ends were trimmed by 3 bases and 1 base, with 9 bases remaining between them.

This clone appeared a single time. CDR3 coding DNA: TGTGCCAGCAGCCAAGATAGAATGGCTAGCGGGTACAATGAGCAGTTCTTC. It specifies CASSQDRMASGYNEQFF. This chain uses TRBV14 with TRBJ2-1; 8 bases fit TRBD2. CDR3 length: 17 residues. Per germline, CDR1 SGHDN and CDR2 FVKESK. After removal of 0 bases from V and 4 bases from J, the junction contained 8 bases not matched to a gene.